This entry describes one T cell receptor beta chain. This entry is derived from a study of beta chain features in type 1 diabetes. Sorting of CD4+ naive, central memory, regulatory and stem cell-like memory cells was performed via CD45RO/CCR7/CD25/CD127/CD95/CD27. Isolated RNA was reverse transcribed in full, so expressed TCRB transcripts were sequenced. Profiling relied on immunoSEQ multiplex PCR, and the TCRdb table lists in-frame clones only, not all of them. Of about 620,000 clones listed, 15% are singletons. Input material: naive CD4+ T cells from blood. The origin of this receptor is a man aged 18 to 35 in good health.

Written as DNA, the CDR3 is TGTGCCAGCAGTTTTGGGGGGCAGGGGACAAGCGAGCAGTACTTC. Translation gives CASSFGGQGTSEQYF. The chain has TRBV28 and TRBJ2-7, with D perhaps being TRBD1 or TRBD2 (6 bases each). V was trimmed by 3 bases and J by 6 bases, leaving 18 bases between them. The CDR3 spans 15 residues. CDR1 is MDHEN, CDR2 SYDVKM, per germline.